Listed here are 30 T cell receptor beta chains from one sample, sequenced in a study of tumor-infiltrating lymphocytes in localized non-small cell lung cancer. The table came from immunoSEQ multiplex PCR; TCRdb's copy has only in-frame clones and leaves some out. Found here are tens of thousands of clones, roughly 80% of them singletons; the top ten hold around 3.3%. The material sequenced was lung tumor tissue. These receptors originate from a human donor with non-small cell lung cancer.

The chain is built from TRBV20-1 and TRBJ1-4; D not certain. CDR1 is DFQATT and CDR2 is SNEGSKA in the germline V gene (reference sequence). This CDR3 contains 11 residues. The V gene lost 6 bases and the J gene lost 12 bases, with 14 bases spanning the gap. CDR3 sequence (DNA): TGCAGTGCCAGGAAGAGGAGAGAACTGTTTTTT. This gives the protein CSARKRRELFF.

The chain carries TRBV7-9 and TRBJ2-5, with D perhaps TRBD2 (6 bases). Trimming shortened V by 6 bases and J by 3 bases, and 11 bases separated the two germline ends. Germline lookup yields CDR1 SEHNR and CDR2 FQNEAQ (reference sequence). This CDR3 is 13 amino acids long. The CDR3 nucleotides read TGTGCCAGCAGGCCGACTAGAAAAGAGACCCAGTACTTC. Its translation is CASRPTRKETQYF.

CDR3 protein: CASSVGTYYGYTF. The CDR3 DNA reads as TGCGCCAGCAGCGTTGGAACTTACTATGGCTACACCTTC. V is TRBV5-1 and J is TRBJ1-2; D ambiguous. Trimming cost V 4 bases and J 3 bases, with 10 bases left between them. Per germline, CDR1 SGHRS and CDR2 YFSETQ. This CDR3 is 13 amino acids long.

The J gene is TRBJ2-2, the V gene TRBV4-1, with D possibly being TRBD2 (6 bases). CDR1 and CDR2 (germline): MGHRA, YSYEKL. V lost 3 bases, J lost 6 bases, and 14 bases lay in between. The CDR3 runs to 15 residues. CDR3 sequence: CASSHEGRTSGELFF. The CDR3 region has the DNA TGCGCCAGCAGCCACGAAGGGAGGACGTCCGGGGAGCTGTTTTTT.

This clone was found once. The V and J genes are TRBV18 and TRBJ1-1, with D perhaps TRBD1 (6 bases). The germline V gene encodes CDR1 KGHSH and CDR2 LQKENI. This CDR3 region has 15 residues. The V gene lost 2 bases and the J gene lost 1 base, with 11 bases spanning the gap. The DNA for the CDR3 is TGTGCCAGCTCACCATCAGTACAGGGGAACACTGAAGCTTTCTTT. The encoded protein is CASSPSVQGNTEAFF.

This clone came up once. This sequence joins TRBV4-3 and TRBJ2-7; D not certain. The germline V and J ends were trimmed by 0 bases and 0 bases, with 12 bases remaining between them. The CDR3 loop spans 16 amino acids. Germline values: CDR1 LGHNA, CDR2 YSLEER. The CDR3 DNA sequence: TGCGCCAGCAGCCAAGATCCCCAGGCCAGCTCCTACGAGCAGTACTTC. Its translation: CASSQDPQASSYEQYF.

The CDR3 sequence is CASSHHWTAGPYEQYF. The DNA for the CDR3 is TGTGCCAGCAGCCATCACTGGACAGCGGGCCCCTACGAGCAGTACTTC. The chain links TRBV4-2 to TRBJ2-7; either TRBD1 or TRBD2 may fit D (6 bases each). The CDR3 totals 16 residues. Trimming took off 3 bases at V and 2 bases at J, with 17 bases between the two ends. Germline V gene lookup returns CDR1 LGHNA and CDR2 YNFKEQ.

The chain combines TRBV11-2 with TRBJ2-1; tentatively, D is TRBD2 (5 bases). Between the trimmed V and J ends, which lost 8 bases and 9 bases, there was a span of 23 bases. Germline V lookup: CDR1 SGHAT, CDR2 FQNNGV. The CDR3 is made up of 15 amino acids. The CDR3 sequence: CASDEGLRARREQFF. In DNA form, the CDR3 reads TGTGCCAGCGATGAAGGACTTAGAGCAAGACGTGAGCAGTTCTTC.

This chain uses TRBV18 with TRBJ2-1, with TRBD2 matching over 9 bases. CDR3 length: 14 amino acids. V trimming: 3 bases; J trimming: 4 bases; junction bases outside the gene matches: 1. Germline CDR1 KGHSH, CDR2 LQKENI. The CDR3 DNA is TGTGCCAGCTCACCTAGCGGGAGTTACAATGAGCAGTTCTTC. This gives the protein CASSPSGSYNEQFF.

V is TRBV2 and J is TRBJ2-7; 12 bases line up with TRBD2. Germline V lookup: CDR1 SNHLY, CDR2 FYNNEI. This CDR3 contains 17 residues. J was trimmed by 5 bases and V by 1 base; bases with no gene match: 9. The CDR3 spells CASSEVDLAGGPHEQYF. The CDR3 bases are TGTGCCAGCAGTGAAGTAGATCTAGCGGGAGGGCCCCACGAGCAGTACTTC.

CDR3 sequence: CASSGWTLGGYTF. The CDR3 DNA sequence: TGTGCCAGCAGCGGGTGGACACTGGGTGGCTACACCTTC. This chain joins TRBV7-8 and TRBJ1-2; possible D gene TRBD1, 5 bases. Trimming removed 5 bases from V and 7 bases from J, with 14 bases in between. The CDR3 covers 13 residues. The germline V gene has CDR1 SGHVS and CDR2 FQNEAQ. Complete variable domain (other parts from reference TRBV7-8 and TRBJ1-2): GAGVSQSPRYKVAKRGQDVALRCDPISGHVSLFWYQQALGQGPEFLTYFQNEAQLDKSGLPSDRFFAERPEGSVSTLKIQRTQQEDSAVYLCASSGWTLGGYTFGSGTRLTVV.

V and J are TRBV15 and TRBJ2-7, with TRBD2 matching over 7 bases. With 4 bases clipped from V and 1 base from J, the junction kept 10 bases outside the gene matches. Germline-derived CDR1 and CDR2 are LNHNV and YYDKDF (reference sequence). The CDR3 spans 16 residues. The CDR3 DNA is TGTGCCACCAGCACCCTCCGGGGGGAAGGGTCCTACGAGCAGTACTTC. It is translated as CATSTLRGEGSYEQYF.

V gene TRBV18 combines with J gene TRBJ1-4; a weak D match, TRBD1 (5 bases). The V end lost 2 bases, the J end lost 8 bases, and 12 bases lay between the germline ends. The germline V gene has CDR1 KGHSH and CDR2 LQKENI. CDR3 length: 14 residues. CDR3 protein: CASSPSRVGEKLFF. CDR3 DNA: TGTGCCAGCTCACCAAGCAGGGTTGGGGAAAAACTGTTTTTT.

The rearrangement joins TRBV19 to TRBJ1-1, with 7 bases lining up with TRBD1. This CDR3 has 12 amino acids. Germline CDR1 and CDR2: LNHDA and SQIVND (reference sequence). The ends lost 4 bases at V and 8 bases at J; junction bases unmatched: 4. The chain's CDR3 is CASSTWTGEAFF. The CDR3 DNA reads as TGTGCCAGTAGTACGTGGACAGGCGAAGCTTTCTTT.

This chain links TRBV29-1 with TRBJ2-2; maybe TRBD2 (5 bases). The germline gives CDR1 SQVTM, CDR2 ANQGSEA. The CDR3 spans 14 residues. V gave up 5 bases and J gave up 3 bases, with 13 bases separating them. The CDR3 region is CSVRWWGDTGELFF. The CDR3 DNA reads TGCAGCGTTAGGTGGTGGGGAGACACCGGGGAGCTGTTTTTT.

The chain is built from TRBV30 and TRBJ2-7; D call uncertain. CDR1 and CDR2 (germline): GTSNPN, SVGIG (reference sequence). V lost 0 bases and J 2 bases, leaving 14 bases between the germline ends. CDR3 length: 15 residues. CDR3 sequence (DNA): TGTGCCTGGAGTGTAGAGACTGTCTTCGCCTACGAGCAGTACTTC. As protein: CAWSVETVFAYEQYF.

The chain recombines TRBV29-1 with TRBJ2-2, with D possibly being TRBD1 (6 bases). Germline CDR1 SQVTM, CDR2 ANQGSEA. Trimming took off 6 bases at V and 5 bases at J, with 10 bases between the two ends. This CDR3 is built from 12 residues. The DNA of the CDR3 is TGCAGCGTAGGAACAGGGACCGGGGAGCTGTTTTTT. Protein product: CSVGTGTGELFF.

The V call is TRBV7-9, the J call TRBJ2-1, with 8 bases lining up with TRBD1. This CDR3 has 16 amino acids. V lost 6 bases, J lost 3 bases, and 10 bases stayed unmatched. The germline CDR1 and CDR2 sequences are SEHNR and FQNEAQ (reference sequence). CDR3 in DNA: TGTGCCAGCAGGAAAGGACCGGGACAGGACTACAATGAGCAGTTCTTC. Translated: CASRKGPGQDYNEQFF.

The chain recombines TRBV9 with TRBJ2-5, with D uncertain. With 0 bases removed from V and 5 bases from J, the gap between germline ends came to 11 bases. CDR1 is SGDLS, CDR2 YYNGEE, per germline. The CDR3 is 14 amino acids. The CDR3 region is CASSVGGRLETQYF. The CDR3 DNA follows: TGTGCCAGCAGCGTAGGGGGAAGATTGGAGACCCAGTACTTC.

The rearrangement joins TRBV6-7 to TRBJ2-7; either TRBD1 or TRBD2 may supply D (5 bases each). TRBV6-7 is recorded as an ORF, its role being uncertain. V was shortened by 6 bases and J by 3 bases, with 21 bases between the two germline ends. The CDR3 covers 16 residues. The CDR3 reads CASSHSPGTPVYEQYF. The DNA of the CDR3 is TGTGCCAGCAGCCACTCCCCCGGGACCCCCGTCTACGAGCAGTACTTC.

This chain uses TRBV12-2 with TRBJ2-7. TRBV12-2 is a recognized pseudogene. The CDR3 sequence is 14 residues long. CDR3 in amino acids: CASRLAETGYEQYF. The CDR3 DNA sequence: TGTGCAAGTCGCTTAGCCGAGACCGGCTACGAGCAGTACTTC.

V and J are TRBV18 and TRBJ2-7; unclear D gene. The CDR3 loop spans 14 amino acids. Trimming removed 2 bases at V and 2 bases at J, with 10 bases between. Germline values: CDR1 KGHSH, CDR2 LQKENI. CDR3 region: CASSPIGSTYEQYF. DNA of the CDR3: TGTGCCAGCTCACCAATCGGCAGCACCTACGAGCAGTACTTC.

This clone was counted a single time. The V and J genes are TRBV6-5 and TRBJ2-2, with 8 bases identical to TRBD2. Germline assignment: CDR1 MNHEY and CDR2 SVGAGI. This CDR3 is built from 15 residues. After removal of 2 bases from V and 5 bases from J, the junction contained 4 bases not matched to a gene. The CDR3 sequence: CASSYIAGGTGELFF. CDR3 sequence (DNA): TGTGCCAGCAGTTACATCGCGGGAGGAACCGGGGAGCTGTTTTTT.

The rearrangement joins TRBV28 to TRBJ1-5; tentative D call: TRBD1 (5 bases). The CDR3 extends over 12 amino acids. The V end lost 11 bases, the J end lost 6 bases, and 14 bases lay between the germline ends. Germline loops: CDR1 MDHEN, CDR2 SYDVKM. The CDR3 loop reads CAGGTGSQPQHF. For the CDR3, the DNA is TGTGCCGGTGGGACCGGGAGTCAGCCCCAGCATTTT.

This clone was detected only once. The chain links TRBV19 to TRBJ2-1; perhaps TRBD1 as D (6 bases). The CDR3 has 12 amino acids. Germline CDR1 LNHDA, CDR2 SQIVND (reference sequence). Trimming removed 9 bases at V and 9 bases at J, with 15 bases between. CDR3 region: CASGVGAGEQFF. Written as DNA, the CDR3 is TGTGCCAGCGGAGTGGGGGCGGGTGAGCAGTTCTTC.

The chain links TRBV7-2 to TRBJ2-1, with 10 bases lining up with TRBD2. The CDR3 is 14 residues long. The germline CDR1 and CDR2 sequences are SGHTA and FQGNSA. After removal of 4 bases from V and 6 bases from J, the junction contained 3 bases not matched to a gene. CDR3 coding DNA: TGTGCCAGCAGCTCGCTAGCGGGAGCCAATGAGCAGTTCTTC. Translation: CASSSLAGANEQFF.

The CDR3 reads CASSPRSGGGYEQYF. DNA for the CDR3: TGTGCCAGCAGCCCCCGTTCAGGGGGCGGCTACGAGCAGTACTTC. This chain uses TRBV7-8 with TRBJ2-7, with 8 bases matching TRBD1. The CDR3 consists of 15 residues. Germline V gene sequence: CDR1 SGHVS, CDR2 FQNEAQ. The V segment lost 5 bases and the J segment 3 bases; nucleotides outside the gene matches: 9.

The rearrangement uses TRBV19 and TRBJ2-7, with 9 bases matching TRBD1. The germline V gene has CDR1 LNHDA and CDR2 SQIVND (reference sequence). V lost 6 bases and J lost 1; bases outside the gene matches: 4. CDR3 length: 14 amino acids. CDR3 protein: CASRGGTGSYEQYF. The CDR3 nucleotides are TGTGCCAGTAGAGGAGGGACAGGGTCCTACGAGCAGTACTTC.

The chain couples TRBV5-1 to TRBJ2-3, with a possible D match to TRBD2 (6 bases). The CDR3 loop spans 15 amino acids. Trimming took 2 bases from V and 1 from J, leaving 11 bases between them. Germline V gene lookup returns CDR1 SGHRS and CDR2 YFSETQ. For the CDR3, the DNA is TGCGCCAGCAGCTTTAGCGGTCCCCGCACAGATACGCAGTATTTT. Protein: CASSFSGPRTDTQYF.

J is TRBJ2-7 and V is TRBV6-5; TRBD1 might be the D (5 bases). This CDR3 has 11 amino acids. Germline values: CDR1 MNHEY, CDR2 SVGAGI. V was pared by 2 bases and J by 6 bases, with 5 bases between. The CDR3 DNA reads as TGTGCCAGCAGTTACGGGGCCGAGCAGTACTTC. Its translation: CASSYGAEQYF.